This TCR beta chain was identified during a study of T cells in Graves' hyperthyroidism and ophthalmopathy (dated by TCRdb to the late 2010s). About the full investigation: Peripheral blood samples were taken at initial diagnosis, before any treatment was given. Thyroid tissue and blood T-cell repertoires from roughly six Graves' hyperthyroidism patients were also compared in the study. To identify TCR V-J signatures that set the groups apart, the researchers used a discovery cohort of 95 to 100 patients, made up of 40 to 45 with Graves' ophthalmopathy and 57 with stable Graves' hyperthyroidism. The 75 to 100 discovery patients were divided at random into training and test sets in a 7:3 ratio. The paper describes TCR Vbeta CDR3 sequencing of about 140 peripheral blood samples, made up of about 41 ophthalmopathy patients, 70 to 80 hyperthyroidism patients and some 17 progressor patients. Prospective prediction of ophthalmopathy was tested in an independent validation cohort of 18 to 20 hyperthyroidism patients and 15 to 17 patients who later progressed to ophthalmopathy. Following sampling, methimazole starting at 30 mg daily was given to hyperthyroidism patients, and high-dose intravenous methylprednisolone was given to ophthalmopathy patients.

A distance of 12 bases separates the germline ends of V and J, which lose 11 bases and 8 bases respectively. Via the germline V gene (reference sequence), CDR1 is LNHDA and CDR2 SQIVND. Including the terminal cysteine and phenylalanine, the CDR3 comprises 11 residues. CDR3 DNA only is kept here, 33 bases in frame from base 1. What the study reported, not specific to this receptor: Blood samples also contained most of the expanded thyroid clonotypes (frequency above 0.001), which suggests that blood repertoires may reflect thyroid immune responses. In validation, the model predicted progression to ophthalmopathy with roughly 70% sensitivity and about 73% specificity, a median of about six months before onset. Sample size was not statistically predetermined, and investigators were not blinded to group allocation. Ophthalmopathy was separated from stable hyperthyroidism by a 13 V-J signature model, with around 90% sensitivity and just over 81% specificity obtained in cross-validation and 80%/75% obtained in testing.

This clonotype was detected many times. The specificity of this receptor is unknown. The input lacks base qualities; no much larger clone sits a single base away. The TCR beta CDR3 regions were amplified from the RNA transcripts. For the first round of RT-PCR on the TCR CDR3, the HTBI primer set was used together with the Qiagen OneStep RT-PCR kit. A second multiplex PCR round built the libraries, followed by size selection and purification. The libraries were sequenced on an Illumina HiSeq2000 using paired-end 100 bp reads. Regarding the original processing steps: SOAPnuke was used to process the raw data, throwing out any read that contained adapters or uncalled bases, had a mean Phred below 15, or lacked an exact constant-primer or identifier match. COPE v1.2.5 was used to merge high-quality paired reads, and clonotypes were defined as unique nucleotide sequences. MiTCR v1.1 was used to align clonotypes to the IMGT TRBV, TRBD and TRBJ reference segments. The analysis included only V-J combinations with a frequency above 0.0001, which together covered more than 98% of the repertoires. A TCS score was defined as the ratio of F50 (clonal expansion) to E x V (chaos), with BLOSUM62-based TCRdist applied between CDR3 peptides within each V-J. Welch's t-statistics and random forest reduced fewer than 550 V-J features to 13, which were used in a naive Bayes classifier (R e1071). The similarity between thyroid and blood repertoires was quantified using the Morisita-Horn index. TCRdb trimmed the raw reads at Q25, called clones with MiXCR and kept productive beta chains. Rows with one shared CDR3 protein collapse into an entry with the most common genes and DNA. Clone size and V and J calls follow TCRdb, not the original study. The sample table records hundreds of thousands of distinct CDR3 sequences; about two fifths of these occur just once. Approximately 10% of the sample is in the top ten clones.

Stable Graves' hyperthyroidism was defined as the absence of progression to ophthalmopathy over 18 months of follow-up. The hyperthyroidism patients were between 18 and 65 years old and newly diagnosed, with a disease duration of less than 2 months. Patients with uncontrolled infections, other autoimmune diseases, pregnancy or lactation were excluded. Diagnoses were based on clinical symptoms, serum thyroxine and TRAb, thyroid ultrasound and orbital computed tomography. PBMCs were isolated from 8 to 10 ml of fresh peripheral blood by Ficoll-Paque density gradient centrifugation. Total RNA was extracted using Trizol reagent, and RNA quality was assessed on an Agilent 2100 Bioanalyzer.

This receptor was obtained from a man aged 18-30 years with Graves' hyperthyroidism. Sequenced material: blood. The rearrangement combines TRBV19 with TRBJ1-4; the D gene remains uncertain. The CDR3 in this case is CASRFEEKLFF. The DNA is TGTGCCTCTAGGTTTGAGGAAAAACTGTTTTTT.